One and the same sample provided the 29 T cell receptor beta chains below, sequenced in a study of blood T cell repertoires in COVID-19. Profiled with immunoSEQ multiplex PCR; TCRdb holds only in-frame clones, not every one. The sample records about 67,000 clones, 80% to 85% being singletons. Material: peripheral blood. These receptors were taken from a human donor in a cohort sampled during active COVID-19.

The CDR3 DNA follows: TGTGCCAGCAGCCTACAGGGTTACAATGAGCAGTTCTTC. Translating gives CASSLQGYNEQFF. This chain links TRBV14 with TRBJ2-1, with D possibly matching TRBD1 (6 bases). The CDR3 runs 13 residues. V dropped 4 bases and J dropped 4 bases, with 8 bases sitting between them. Germline CDR1 reads SGHDN; CDR2 reads FVKESK.

The chain joins TRBV6-2 or TRBV6-3 to TRBJ2-4; D perhaps matches TRBD1 (5 bases). The CDR3 contains 14 residues. Trimming left V 5 bases short and J 2 bases short, with 10 bases between. Per the germline V gene, CDR1 is MNHEY and CDR2 is SVGEGT. In nucleotides, the CDR3 is TGTGCCAGCAGTACAGGTCCAACCAAAAACATTCAGTACTTC. It specifies CASSTGPTKNIQYF.

The table lists this clone with a count of one. The chain employs TRBV28 and TRBJ2-7; possibly TRBD2 for D (7 bases). The CDR3 runs to 16 residues. Germline assignment: CDR1 MDHEN and CDR2 SYDVKM. Trimming removed 1 base at V and 1 base at J, with 14 bases between. The CDR3 sequence is CASSLLRGPQSYEQYF. Written as DNA, the CDR3 is TGTGCCAGCAGTTTATTGCGGGGGCCCCAGTCCTACGAGCAGTACTTC.

The chain employs TRBV10-1 and TRBJ2-1, with D possibly TRBD1 on 6 matching bases. The ends were cut back, 4 bases at V and 6 bases at J, with 10 bases in the middle. CDR3 length equals 13 residues. CDR1 is WNHNN, CDR2 SYGVQD, per germline (reference sequence). This CDR3 reads CASSVLRGNEQFF. CDR3 DNA: TGCGCCAGCAGTGTCCTCAGGGGCAATGAGCAGTTCTTC.

This clone was seen a few times. This sequence joins TRBV7-8 and TRBJ1-1, with D unresolved. CDR3 length: 16 amino acids. The V end was cut by 7 bases, the J end by 0 bases, with 18 bases between. CDR1 is SGHVS, CDR2 FQNEAQ, per germline. The CDR3 DNA reads TGTGCCAGCACCCCATTTTTGGTCCACATGAACACTGAAGCTTTCTTT. Protein product: CASTPFLVHMNTEAFF.

The gene calls are TRBV6-5 and TRBJ1-1, with 7 nucleotides matching TRBD1. This CDR3 has 15 amino acids. The germline V gene has CDR1 MNHEY and CDR2 SVGAGI. V lost 5 bases to trimming and J lost 1 base; unmatched junction nucleotides: 7. CDR3: CASSRGTAPNTEAFF. The CDR3 DNA is TGTGCCAGCAGTAGAGGGACAGCCCCGAACACTGAAGCTTTCTTT.

This clone turned up a few times. The chain is built from TRBV7-8 and TRBJ2-7; 9 positions match TRBD1. The CDR3 contains 15 residues. Germline V gene sequence: CDR1 SGHVS, CDR2 FQNEAQ. J lost 2 bases, V lost 4 bases, and 6 bases had no gene match. This CDR3 is CASSSDRGAPYEQYF. The DNA of the CDR3 is TGTGCCAGCAGCTCGGACAGGGGCGCTCCCTACGAGCAGTACTTC.

This clone was seen once. For the CDR3, the DNA is TGTGCCAGTAGTATTCCGGGACTAGCTAGCGATGAGCAGTTCTTC. This translates into CASSIPGLASDEQFF. J is TRBJ2-1 and V is TRBV19; 9 bases map to TRBD2. The junction had 8 bases not matched to a gene; V was cut back by 3 bases and J by 8 bases. The CDR3 sequence is 15 residues long. In germline, CDR1 is LNHDA, CDR2 SQIVND (reference sequence).

This clone has more than one count but fewer than ten. This chain links TRBV7-9 with TRBJ1-2, with 8 bases fitting TRBD1. Germline values: CDR1 SEHNR, CDR2 FQNEAQ (reference sequence). The J segment lost 8 bases and the V segment lost 5 bases, leaving 7 bases of the junction unmatched. This CDR3 has 13 amino acids. CDR3 residues: CASSRQGLEGYTF. The CDR3 nucleotides are TGTGCCAGCAGCCGACAGGGGCTGGAGGGCTACACCTTC.

The gene calls are TRBV3-1 (or the pseudogene TRBV3-2) and TRBJ2-4; D gene unclear. CDR3 size: 15 residues. The V gene lost 1 base and the J gene lost 3 bases, with 10 bases spanning the gap. Germline-derived CDR1 and CDR2 are LGHDT and YNNKEL (reference sequence). The CDR3 sequence: CASSQASSVKNIQYF. Here the CDR3 DNA reads TGTGCCAGCAGCCAAGCGTCGAGTGTCAAAAACATTCAGTACTTC.

In DNA form, the CDR3 reads TGTGCCAGCAGTATGATTGGAGAATCCAATCAGCCCCAGCATTTT. Translating gives CASSMIGESNQPQHF. The V and J genes are TRBV27 and TRBJ1-5; D unclear. This CDR3 contains 15 residues. V shed 5 bases and J shed 3 bases, with 14 bases lying between them. Germline V lookup: CDR1 MNHEY, CDR2 SMNVEV (reference sequence).

This clone was seen once. CDR3 coding DNA: TGTGCCAGCAGTTTGGTGGGCAGTTCCTACGAGCAGTACTTC. This sequence encodes CASSLVGSSYEQYF. The chain couples TRBV28 to TRBJ2-7; D call uncertain. The CDR3 length is 14 residues. V shed 3 bases and J shed 1 base, with 10 bases lying between them. CDR1 MDHEN and CDR2 SYDVKM come from the germline V gene.

This rearrangement joins TRBV4-3 to TRBJ1-6; D not certain. Germline CDR1 and CDR2: LGHNA and YSLEER. This CDR3 has 16 residues. V was clipped by 6 bases and J by 3 bases, with 15 bases between them. For the CDR3, the DNA is TGCGCCAGCAGACCTTCCGCGGATTACTATAATTCACCCCTCCACTTT. Protein: CASRPSADYYNSPLHF.

V is TRBV18 and J is TRBJ1-2, with 7 positions matching TRBD1. Germline CDR1 and CDR2: KGHSH and LQKENI. This CDR3 spans 18 amino acids. After removal of 0 bases from V and 0 bases from J, the junction contained 10 bases not matched to a gene. This CDR3 is CASSPPLFQGTANYGYTF. CDR3 sequence (DNA): TGTGCCAGCTCACCACCGTTATTCCAAGGGACAGCTAACTATGGCTACACCTTC.

The sample holds one count of this clone. The germline gene is not matched at one end of the junction; a read error may be the cause. The CDR3 DNA reads as TGTGCCAGCAGGGAAGGGAGACACAATGAGCAGTTCTTC. It is translated as CASREGRHNEQFF. The rearrangement links TRBV2 to TRBJ2-1; D is perhaps TRBD2 (5 bases). Germline CDR1 and CDR2: SNHLY and FYNNEI. The CDR3 runs to 13 residues. Full variable domain (rest looked up from reference TRBV2 and TRBJ2-1): EPEVTQTPSHQVTQMGQEVILRCVPISNHLYFYWYRQILGQKVEFLVSFYNNEISEKSEIFDDQFSVERPDGSNFTLKIRSTKLEDSAMYFCASREGRHNEQFFGPGTRLTVL.

The rearrangement uses TRBV4-1 and TRBJ1-2; 8 bases fit TRBD1. Germline trimming cut 4 bases from V and 8 bases from J; bases unmatched to any gene: 3. The CDR3 totals 12 residues. CDR1 and CDR2 (germline): MGHRA, YSYEKL. The CDR3 nucleotides read TGCGCCAGCAGCCCGGACAGGGACGGCTACACCTTC. Amino acid sequence: CASSPDRDGYTF.

J is TRBJ2-1 and V is TRBV24-1; TRBD1 agrees at 9 bases. V gave up 7 bases and J gave up 6 bases; unmatched junction bases: 6. The CDR3 has 14 amino acids. Germline CDR1 KGHDR, CDR2 SFDVKD. The CDR3 nucleotides are TGTGCCACCAGAGGACAGGGGACAAGCAATGAGCAGTTCTTC. Residues: CATRGQGTSNEQFF.

V and J are TRBV6-2 or TRBV6-3 and TRBJ2-5, with 7 positions matching TRBD1. The CDR3 loop spans 14 amino acids. Germline V gives CDR1 MNHEY, CDR2 SVGEGT. The V segment lost 5 bases and the J segment 1 base; nucleotides outside the gene matches: 4. In nucleotides, the CDR3 is TGTGCCAGCAGTACAGGGGCACTCCAAGAGACCCAGTACTTC. Translated: CASSTGALQETQYF.

The chain combines TRBV28 with TRBJ1-2; 9 nucleotides align to TRBD1. Germline lookup yields CDR1 MDHEN and CDR2 SYDVKM. CDR3 length: 14 amino acids. The V gene end was trimmed by 8 bases and the J gene end by 2 bases; junction bases not matched to a gene: 6. Written as DNA, the CDR3 is TGTGCCAGCTCCTACAGGGGGCTAAACTATGGCTACACCTTC. Translated, it gives CASSYRGLNYGYTF.

The chain has TRBV6-6 and TRBJ1-1, with 9 nucleotides matching TRBD1. Germline lookup yields CDR1 MNHNY and CDR2 SVGAGI (reference sequence). CDR3 length: 17 residues. Trimming cost V 5 bases and J 0 bases; bases outside gene matches: 10. The CDR3 nucleotides read TGTGCCAGCAGTCGGATCGGACAGGGGTTAATGAACACTGAAGCTTTCTTT. This translates into CASSRIGQGLMNTEAFF.

The gene calls are TRBV5-5 and TRBJ1-2; TRBD1 might be the D (5 bases). Germline V CDR1 and CDR2: SGHKS, YYEKEE (reference sequence). The CDR3 is made up of 18 amino acids. V was trimmed by 4 bases and J by 1 base, leaving 23 bases between them. The CDR3 DNA follows: TGTGCCAGCAGCCTAACGTTTACGACAGAGACGTTTAACTATGGCTACACCTTC. It codes for CASSLTFTTETFNYGYTF.

The chain joins TRBV10-2 to TRBJ1-5, with 10 nucleotides matching TRBD1. Per germline, CDR1 WSHSY and CDR2 SAAADI. The length of the CDR3 is 15 residues. Trimming removed 2 bases from V and 4 bases from J; junction bases left unmatched: 2. This CDR3 reads CASSEAGQGNQPQHF. CDR3 DNA: TGCGCCAGCAGTGAGGCGGGACAGGGGAATCAGCCCCAGCATTTT.

J is TRBJ2-5 and V is TRBV2; D perhaps matches TRBD2 (5 bases). V gave up 8 bases and J gave up 5 bases, with 12 bases separating them. CDR3 size: 12 residues. Germline CDR1 and CDR2: SNHLY and FYNNEI. Here the CDR3 DNA reads TGTGCCAGCGACGGGATGGGGGAGACCCAGTACTTC. Protein product: CASDGMGETQYF.

This clone appeared a single time. V gene TRBV7-9 combines with J gene TRBJ2-1; 7 nucleotides align to TRBD2. V lost 5 bases, J lost 8 bases, and 9 bases stayed unmatched. Germline CDR1 and CDR2: SEHNR and FQNEAQ (reference sequence). This CDR3 comprises 14 residues. The CDR3 DNA sequence: TGTGCCAGCAGCGTAAGCGGGGTGCGGGATGAGCAGTTCTTC. Protein: CASSVSGVRDEQFF.

V and J are TRBV27 and TRBJ2-2; 12 bases match TRBD2. CDR1 and CDR2 (germline): MNHEY, SMNVEV (reference sequence). Germline trimming cut 2 bases from V and 1 base from J; bases unmatched to any gene: 2. CDR3 size: 17 residues. The DNA for the CDR3 is TGTGCCAGCAGTTTACTGGGACTAGCGGGGAACACCGGGGAGCTGTTTTTT. Translation gives CASSLLGLAGNTGELFF.

The genes are TRBV18 and TRBJ1-3; a possible D gene is TRBD1 (5 bases). Trimming removed 0 bases at V and 0 bases at J, with 18 bases between. CDR3 length equals 19 residues. Germline CDR1 reads KGHSH; CDR2 reads LQKENI. The CDR3 is CASSPPTRQPSSSGNTIYF. The CDR3 region has the DNA TGTGCCAGCTCACCACCGACTCGACAGCCAAGCAGCTCTGGAAACACCATATATTTT.

The V call is TRBV18, the J call TRBJ2-1; perhaps TRBD2 as D (5 bases). CDR3 length: 11 amino acids. V shed 2 bases and J shed 10 bases, with 6 bases lying between them. CDR1 is KGHSH, CDR2 LQKENI, per germline. The chain's CDR3 is CASSPSGEQFF. CDR3 DNA: TGTGCCAGCTCACCATCGGGGGAGCAGTTCTTC.

This clone was counted a few times. This chain links TRBV5-1 with TRBJ1-1; possible D gene TRBD1, 5 bases. The CDR3 is 13 residues long. Germline V gene data show CDR1 as SGHRS and CDR2 as YFSETQ. V was clipped by 1 base and J by 6 bases, with 10 bases between them. In DNA form, the CDR3 reads TGCGCCAGCAGCTTGAAGGGGTATGCTGAAGCTTTCTTT. Protein product: CASSLKGYAEAFF. Filled out from reference TRBV5-1 and TRBJ1-1, the complete variable domain reads KAGVTQTPRYLIKTRGQQVTLSCSPISGHRSVSWYQQTPGQGLQFLFEYFSETQRNKGNFPGRFSGRQFSNSRSEMNVSTLELGDSALYLCASSLKGYAEAFFGQGTRLTVV.

This chain uses TRBV5-4 with TRBJ1-2, with unresolved D. This CDR3 comprises 14 residues. Germline V CDR1 and CDR2: SGHNT, YYREEE (reference sequence). Trimming removed 1 base at V and 0 bases at J, with 7 bases between. The CDR3 region is CASSLNGANYGYTF. For the CDR3, the DNA is TGTGCCAGCAGCTTGAACGGAGCTAACTATGGCTACACCTTC.